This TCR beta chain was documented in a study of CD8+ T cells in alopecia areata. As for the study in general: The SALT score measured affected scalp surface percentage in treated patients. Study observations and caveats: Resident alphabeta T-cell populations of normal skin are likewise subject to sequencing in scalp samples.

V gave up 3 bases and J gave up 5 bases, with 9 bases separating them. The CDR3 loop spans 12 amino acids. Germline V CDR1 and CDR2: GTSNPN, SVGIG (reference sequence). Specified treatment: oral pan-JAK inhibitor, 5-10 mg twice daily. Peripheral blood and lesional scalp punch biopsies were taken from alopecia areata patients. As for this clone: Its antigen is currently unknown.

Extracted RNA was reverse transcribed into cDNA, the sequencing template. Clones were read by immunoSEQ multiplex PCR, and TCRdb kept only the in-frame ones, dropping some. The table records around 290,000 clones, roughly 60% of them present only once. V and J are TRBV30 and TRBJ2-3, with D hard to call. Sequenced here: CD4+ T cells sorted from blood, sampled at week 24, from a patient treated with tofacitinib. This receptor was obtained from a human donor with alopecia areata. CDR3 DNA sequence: TGTGCCTGGAGCCTACAGTTAGATACGCAGTATTTT. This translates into CAWSLQLDTQYF.